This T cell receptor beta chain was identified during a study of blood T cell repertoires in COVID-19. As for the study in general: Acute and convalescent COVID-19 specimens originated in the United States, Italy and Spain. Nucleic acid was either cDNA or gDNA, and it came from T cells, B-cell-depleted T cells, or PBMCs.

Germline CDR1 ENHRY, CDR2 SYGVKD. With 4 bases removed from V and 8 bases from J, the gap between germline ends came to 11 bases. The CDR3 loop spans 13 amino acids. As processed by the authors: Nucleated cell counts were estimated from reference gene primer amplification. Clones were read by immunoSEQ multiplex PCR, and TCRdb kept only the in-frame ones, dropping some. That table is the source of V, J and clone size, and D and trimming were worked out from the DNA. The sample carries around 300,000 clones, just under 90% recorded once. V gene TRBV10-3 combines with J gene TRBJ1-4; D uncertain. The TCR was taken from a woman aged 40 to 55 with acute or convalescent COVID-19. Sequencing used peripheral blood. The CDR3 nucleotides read TGTGCCATCAGTGGCGGGTATGGGGAAAAACTGTTTTTT. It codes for CAISGGYGEKLFF.